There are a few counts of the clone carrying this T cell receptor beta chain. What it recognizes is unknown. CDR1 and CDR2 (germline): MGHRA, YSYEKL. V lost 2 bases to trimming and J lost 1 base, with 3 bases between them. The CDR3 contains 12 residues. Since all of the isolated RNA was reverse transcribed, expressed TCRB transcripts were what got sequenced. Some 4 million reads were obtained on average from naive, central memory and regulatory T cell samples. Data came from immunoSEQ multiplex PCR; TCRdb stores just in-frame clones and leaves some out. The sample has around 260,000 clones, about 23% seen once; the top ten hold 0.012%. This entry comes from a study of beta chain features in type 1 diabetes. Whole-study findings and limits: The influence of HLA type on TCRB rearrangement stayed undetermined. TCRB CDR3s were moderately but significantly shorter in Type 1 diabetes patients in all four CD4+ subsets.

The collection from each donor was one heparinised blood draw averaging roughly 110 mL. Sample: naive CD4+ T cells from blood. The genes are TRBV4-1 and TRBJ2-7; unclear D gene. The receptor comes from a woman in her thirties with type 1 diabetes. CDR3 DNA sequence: TGCGCCAGCAGCCAACCATCCTACGAGCAGTACTTC. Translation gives CASSQPSYEQYF.